One and the same sample provided the 11 T cell receptor beta chains below, sequenced in a study of T-cell reconstitution after alpha-beta-depleted transplantation in children. The authors prepared the TCRbeta library with unique molecular identifiers. TCRdb re-called the PCR reads with MiXCR, one entry per CDR3 protein. The sample consists of around 100,000 distinct CDR3 sequences, about 5.6% of them appearing once. Sequencing used PBMCs, mostly from graft donor cells, obtained 60 days after TCRalphabeta/CD19-depleted stem cell transplant. Source of these receptors: a female patient aged 2 to 10 who had a stem cell transplant for Fanconi anemia, so the T cells may come from the graft donor.

This clonotype was observed a handful of times. V and J are TRBV18 and TRBJ2-7; 8 positions match TRBD1. The V and J ends lost 2 bases and 1 base, in that order; junction bases with no gene match: 7. The CDR3 covers 16 residues. The germline V gene encodes CDR1 KGHSH and CDR2 LQKENI. The CDR3 DNA is TGTGCCAGCTCACCAAACCAGGGGGCGAGTTCCTACGAGCAGTACTTC. This codes for CASSPNQGASSYEQYF.

This clonotype was recorded many times. The chain employs TRBV29-1 and TRBJ1-6; D is possibly TRBD1 (5 bases). V was shortened by 7 bases and J by 7 bases, with 17 bases between the two germline ends. Germline CDR1 is SQVTM and CDR2 is ANQGSEA. This CDR3 has 14 residues. The CDR3 protein is CSARLGGSNSPLHF. CDR3 sequence (DNA): TGCAGCGCCAGGCTCGGGGGGTCGAATTCACCCCTCCACTTT.

The V gene is TRBV7-3, the J gene TRBJ2-1; 14 positions agree with TRBD2. Germline V gives CDR1 SGHTA, CDR2 FQGTGA. This CDR3 spans 20 amino acids. J gave up 4 bases and V 5 bases, and 16 bases lay outside the gene matches. The CDR3 DNA reads TGTGCCAGCAGCAACGACCCGGGACTAGCGGGAGCCGGAGGGTACAATGAGCAGTTCTTC. As protein: CASSNDPGLAGAGGYNEQFF.

This clonotype was found many times. The rearrangement links TRBV12-3 or TRBV12-4 to TRBJ1-6; TRBD1 is a possible D gene (5 bases). V shed 3 bases and J shed 6 bases, with 9 bases lying between them. The CDR3 extends over 14 amino acids. This CDR3 is CASSFFGGNSPLHF. CDR3 sequence (DNA): TGTGCCAGCAGTTTCTTTGGGGGTAATTCACCCCTCCACTTT.

Concerning this clonotype: A read error may be the cause here, since a much bigger clone is one base away. This sequence joins TRBV20-1 and TRBJ2-5; D is undetermined. Germline values: CDR1 DFQATT, CDR2 SNEGSKA (reference sequence). Trimming shortened V by 7 bases and J by 2 bases, and 11 bases separated the two germline ends. The CDR3 runs to 12 residues. The CDR3 here is CSVRTAQETQYF. DNA of the CDR3: TGCAGTGTTAGGACGGCGCAAGAGACCCAGTACTTC.

This clonotype was seen many times. J is TRBJ2-7 and V is TRBV5-1; possible D gene TRBD1, 5 bases. Trimming cost V 2 bases and J 5 bases, with 14 bases left between them. Germline CDR1 is SGHRS and CDR2 is YFSETQ. CDR3 size: 14 residues. The chain's CDR3 is CASSFQGRVHEQYF. CDR3 coding DNA: TGCGCCAGCAGCTTCCAGGGAAGAGTCCACGAGCAGTACTTC.

The chain couples TRBV23-1 to TRBJ2-7, with TRBD1 as a possible D gene (5 bases). TRBV23-1 is noted as an ORF with a role that remains uncertain. The CDR3 spans 14 residues. V gave up 7 bases and J gave up 3 bases, with 16 bases separating them. This CDR3 reads CASTIVQVGYEQYF. CDR3 coding DNA: TGCGCCAGCACTATCGTACAGGTTGGCTACGAGCAGTACTTC.

The sample holds many counts of this clonotype. The V gene is TRBV29-1, the J gene TRBJ1-1; TRBD1 aligns across 10 bases. The CDR3 is made up of 13 amino acids. Germline assignment: CDR1 SQVTM and CDR2 ANQGSEA. Trimming removed 3 bases from V and 5 bases from J; junction bases left unmatched: 3. CDR3 residues: CSVEGGQGTEAFF. In DNA form, the CDR3 reads TGCAGCGTTGAGGGGGGACAGGGGACTGAAGCTTTCTTT.

This clonotype was picked up many times. This chain links TRBV5-1 with TRBJ2-3; D is perhaps TRBD1 or TRBD2 (6 bases each). CDR1 and CDR2 (germline): SGHRS, YFSETQ. The CDR3 consists of 15 residues. V lost 2 bases and J lost 3, with 13 bases in between. The CDR3 nucleotides read TGCGCCAGCAGCTTTGTCCCGGGGGCAACAGATACGCAGTATTTT. This gives the protein CASSFVPGATDTQYF.

This clonotype was picked up many times. The DNA for the CDR3 is TGTGCCAGCAGTGAAGACGGGGAAACTAGCACAGATACGCAGTATTTT. Translated, it gives CASSEDGETSTDTQYF. This chain joins TRBV2 and TRBJ2-3, with D perhaps matching TRBD2 (5 bases). The CDR3 is made up of 16 amino acids. Germline V gene sequence: CDR1 SNHLY, CDR2 FYNNEI. V lost 1 base, J lost 0 bases, and 11 bases lay in between.

This clonotype was observed many times. The V call is TRBV28, the J call TRBJ1-4; a possible D gene is TRBD1 (5 bases). Trimming cost V 3 bases and J 0 bases, with 8 bases left between them. Looked up from germline, CDR1 is MDHEN and CDR2 is SYDVKM. This CDR3 has 15 residues. The CDR3 loop reads CASSFTGATNEKLFF. In nucleotides, the CDR3 is TGTGCCAGCAGTTTCACAGGCGCAACTAATGAAAAACTGTTTTTT.